This T cell receptor beta chain is drawn from a study of shared clonotypes between healthy human individuals. CD4+ cells were split into CD45RA+ naive and CD45RA-negative memory subsets. Study-level findings and limits: Sharing across four donors was seen in 4.5% to 5.5% of naive CD4 clonotypes.

Germline V gene lookup returns CDR1 SGHNT and CDR2 YYREEE (reference sequence). The CDR3 is 14 residues long. V shed 2 bases and J 5 bases; nucleotides not matched to a gene: 4. A note on this clone: The antigen is not known.

TCRdb's copy holds only in-frame clones and misses some; the assay was immunoSEQ multiplex PCR. The repertoire has some 2.4 million clones, 93% of them found once; the top ten carry about 0.34%. The source of this sequence is a man between 18 and 35 years old in good health. Some clones in this sample may be carry-over from other donors' samples. The chain carries TRBV5-4 and TRBJ2-5; TRBD2 matches at 9 bases. The sample consisted of naive CD4+ T cells from PBMCs. The subset is: CD45RA+ positively selected. In DNA form, the CDR3 reads TGTGCCAGCAGCTTAGGGACTAGCTTGGAGACCCAGTACTTC. Its translation is CASSLGTSLETQYF.